This entry features one TCR beta chain sequence. Its antigen is currently not known. Base-call qualities are not available, and no considerably larger clone is one nucleotide away. CDR1 SEHNR and CDR2 FQNEAQ were looked up in the germline V gene (reference sequence). Unmatched junction bases come to 6, with V trimmed by 5 bases and J by 1 base. The CDR3 measures 16 amino acids from cysteine to phenylalanine. Left in the record is the CDR3 DNA by itself, 48 bases read in frame from the first base. TCRbeta CDR3 regions were amplified from genomic DNA using the immunoSEQ Assay, a bias-controlled multiplex PCR. In the authors' own workflow: Nucleated cell counts per sample were estimated from amplification of reference gene primers within the assay. To quantify the absolute abundance of each unique TCRbeta CDR3 rearrangement, sequence reads were collapsed and filtered. For each sample, productive Simpson clonality was calculated as the square root of Simpson's diversity index across productive rearrangements. Here the immuneACCESS table is served through TCRdb, limited to in-frame sequences with V and J called. Missing clones are a known gap in these copies; in checked studies unresolved V genes cover under half, and the rest lacks a known reason. The DNA gave D and trimming, while V, J and clone size come from that table. In all, the sample holds 65,000 to 90,000 clones, and around nine tenths of those were seen once. The leading ten clones occupy roughly 10% of the sample.

These data belong to a study of blood T cell repertoires in COVID-19 (dated by TCRdb to 2018 to 2021). Study-level background: The collaborator samples originated in the United States, Italy and Spain and spanned the acute and convalescent phases of COVID-19. The material from the prospective study consisted of cDNA or gDNA derived from T cells, B-cell-depleted T cells, or PBMCs. Subjects who had been exposed to COVID-19, were actively infected with it, or had recovered from it provided the deeply sampled blood TCRbeta repertoires that made up the dataset. The repertoires were made available in a free public database intended to serve as a resource for research on the immune response to SARS-CoV-2. Samples were obtained from the ongoing ImmuneRACE study (first 160 participants) and from 1,254 subjects provided by 6 global collaborators. A de-identified subject ID, COVID-19 status, age in years and sex were almost always included in the sample metadata. Where HLA class I and class II types were available, the types were taken from metadata supplied by the sample provider, not from assay-based typing. Results the study describes overall, beyond this receptor: Clinical and demographic metadata were provided uncurated, with the amount varying by source and participant.

The collaborating institutions used their own protocols to collect whole blood in K2EDTA tubes. Collaborator samples were shipped for TCRbeta analysis as frozen whole blood, isolated PBMCs, or DNA extracted from either sample type. Input material: peripheral blood. The sequence is built from TRBV7-9 and TRBJ2-1, with 9 bases matching TRBD1. The receptor was isolated from a woman aged 18-29 years with acute or convalescent COVID-19. Here is the DNA: TGTGCCAGCAGCCTTTACAGGGGGCGATCCTACAATGAGCAGTTCTTC. It specifies CASSLYRGRSYNEQFF.